The 8 T cell receptor beta chains given below trace back to one sample, sequenced in a study of quantifying T cell responses using KT2 cells. Study information: RNA was reverse transcribed with TCR alpha and beta constant-region primers.

The cDNA 3' end received a ligated oligonucleotide with a UMI. An equimolar mix of RC1.1 and RC1.2 primed the beta chain across TRBC1 and TRBC2. A single record per CDR3 protein comes from TCRdb applying MiXCR to the UMI-ligation and nested PCR reads. The sample shows 40,000 to 50,000 distinct CDR3 sequences, 15% to 20% of them seen only once. Specimen: PBMCs spiked with cells of the T cell clone KT2. All receptors come from a human donor.

The table lists this clonotype with a count of one. The rearrangement links TRBV20-1 to TRBJ2-7, with TRBD2 as a possible D gene (6 bases). Germline CDR1 and CDR2: DFQATT and SNEGSKA (reference sequence). Trimming shortened V by 2 bases and J by 6 bases, and 8 bases separated the two germline ends. The CDR3 is 11 amino acids. CDR3 in DNA: TGCAGTGCTAGATTCGGGGGCGAGCAGTACTTC. It encodes CSARFGGEQYF.

In its sample, this clonotype was seen many times. This chain joins TRBV6-5 and TRBJ1-1; maybe TRBD1 (6 bases). Trimming took off 7 bases at V and 1 base at J, with 13 bases between the two ends. Germline CDR1 is MNHEY and CDR2 is SVGAGI. This CDR3 is built from 14 residues. CDR3 nucleotides: TGTGCCAGCACCACCGGGACATGGAACACTGAAGCTTTCTTT. This sequence encodes CASTTGTWNTEAFF.

In its sample, this clonotype was seen a few times. The V call is TRBV7-9, the J call TRBJ2-3, with 7 nucleotides matching TRBD1. The length of the CDR3 is 14 residues. V was clipped by 4 bases and J by 4 bases; unmatched bases: 5. Germline-derived CDR1 and CDR2 are SEHNR and FQNEAQ (reference sequence). CDR3 nucleotide sequence: TGTGCCAGCAGCTGGGGGACAGAGGCAGATACGCAGTATTTT. It specifies CASSWGTEADTQYF.

Many counts were recorded for this clonotype. The CDR3 reads CSAATERRVPGELFF. In DNA form, the CDR3 reads TGCAGTGCCGCAACCGAGAGGAGGGTCCCCGGGGAGCTGTTTTTT. The rearrangement uses TRBV20-1 and TRBJ2-2; tentative D call: TRBD2 (6 bases). The CDR3 has 15 amino acids. Germline V gene lookup returns CDR1 DFQATT and CDR2 SNEGSKA (reference sequence). The ends were cut back, 6 bases at V and 6 bases at J, with 20 bases in the middle.

The V call is TRBV7-9, the J call TRBJ1-1, with 8 bases aligning to TRBD1. V shed 0 bases and J 3 bases; nucleotides not matched to a gene: 9. Germline assignment: CDR1 SEHNR and CDR2 FQNEAQ (reference sequence). The CDR3 contains 17 residues. CDR3 in DNA: TGTGCCAGCAGCTTAGCGGGAACAAGACAGGGGCACACTGAAGCTTTCTTT. Encoded protein: CASSLAGTRQGHTEAFF.

This clonotype has only a few counts. V is TRBV5-1 and J is TRBJ1-1; no firm D call. V gave up 0 bases and J gave up 0 bases, with 12 bases separating them. Germline V gene lookup returns CDR1 SGHRS and CDR2 YFSETQ. CDR3 length: 16 residues. CDR3 loop: CASSLATEPLNTEAFF. CDR3 DNA: TGCGCCAGCAGCTTGGCCACAGAACCCCTGAACACTGAAGCTTTCTTT.

This clonotype was seen only a few times. This rearrangement joins TRBV7-9 to TRBJ1-4; D is possibly TRBD1 (5 bases). The CDR3 extends over 14 amino acids. With 6 bases removed from V and 8 bases from J, the gap between germline ends came to 16 bases. Germline V lookup: CDR1 SEHNR, CDR2 FQNEAQ (reference sequence). In DNA, the CDR3 is TGTGCCAGCAGAGGGACTGCAGGATTCGAAAAACTGTTTTTT. Translating it yields CASRGTAGFEKLFF.

This clonotype was counted a few times. The rearrangement uses TRBV5-1 and TRBJ1-4, with 7 bases aligning to TRBD1. V dropped 4 bases and J dropped 4; count of bases not matched to a gene: 7. Germline V gene lookup returns CDR1 SGHRS and CDR2 YFSETQ. This CDR3 is 15 amino acids long. CDR3 DNA: TGCGCCAGCAGCACGACCTACAGGGGTAATGAAAAACTGTTTTTT. Translating it yields CASSTTYRGNEKLFF.